This record looks at one TCR beta chain sequence and its context. The antigen is unknown. The data stem from a study of cytomegalovirus exposure and HLA in healthy donors. As for the study in general: Earlier sequencing of 150 million to 200 million T cells yielded under 120 million unique TCR beta sequences. Points from the study as a whole: Analyzed later, association rates of TCRs varied across HLA loci, with DRB1 most and HLA-C fewest.

It was with 60 Vbeta and 13 Jbeta primers that the PCR ran. Clones were read by immunoSEQ multiplex PCR, and TCRdb kept only the in-frame ones, dropping some. The sample lists tens of thousands of clones, around 75% occurring once. The CDR3 runs to 17 residues. The gene calls are TRBV21-1 and TRBJ1-3; the D segment call TRBD1 is taken from the table without a DNA check. TRBV21-1 is flagged as a pseudogene. This sequence was found in a man aged 45-65 years in good health and CMV-seropositive. Sequences were obtained from PBMCs. The CDR3 nucleotides are TGTGCCCCCACCCCCCGGGGACAGGGATACTCTGGAAACACCATATATTTT. This encodes CAPTPRGQGYSGNTIYF.